This TCR beta chain is from a study of blood T cell repertoires in COVID-19. Enrollees, about 18 to 90 years old, lived in approximately 25 US areas. Clinical histories supplied by participants themselves formed the basis of cohort assignment. A COVID-19 case was met by exposed participants within 2 weeks before study entry. How the authors handled the data: Reference gene primer amplification gave estimated nucleated cell counts. The table came from immunoSEQ multiplex PCR; TCRdb's copy has only in-frame clones and leaves some out. The D gene and trimming were derived from the DNA, and the V and J assignments and clone size from that table. The profile shows about 210,000 clones, approximately 86% of them singletons. There are 16 residues in the CDR3. Germline-derived CDR1 and CDR2 are SGDLS and YYNGEE. The V segment lost 2 bases and the J segment 5 bases; nucleotides outside the gene matches: 6.

This chain joins TRBV9 and TRBJ1-4; 10 nucleotides align to TRBD1. The sequence derives from a woman aged 25 to 39 who had been exposed to COVID-19. The sequencing input was PBMCs or T cells enriched from blood (not recorded which). DNA for the CDR3: TGTGCCAGCAGCGTGGAGACAGGGGGCGTAAATGAAAAACTGTTTTTT. Amino acid sequence: CASSVETGGVNEKLFF.